The present T cell receptor beta chain was sequenced within a study of T cell responses to AZD1222 COVID-19 vaccine. Whole-study findings and limits: The sample set comprised mostly white British donors with more females, and clonal diversity was possibly underestimated. Two doses of AZD1222 preceded a rise in Spike-specific TCR breadth and depth. CD4 TCRs linked to vaccination spanned spike, dominating at 160-218 and 743-854.

Measured with immunoSEQ multiplex PCR; TCRdb has only the in-frame clones, and not every one. Here the sample spans 100,000 or so clones, roughly 92% being singletons. Concerning this clone itself: Its antigen is still unknown.

Pooled in the analysis were second doses at about 4 or about 12 weeks. Per the germline V gene, CDR1 is SGHNT and CDR2 is YYREEE (reference sequence). CDR3 size: 16 residues. Trimming cost V 6 bases and J 3 bases, with 21 bases left between them. The chain has TRBV5-4 and TRBJ1-1; possibly TRBD1 for D (5 bases). The sample was peripheral blood, taken 28 days after the second AZD1222 dose. The TCR sequence derives from an adult who received the AZD1222 COVID-19 vaccine. The CDR3 DNA is TGTGCCAGCACCACTGGGAGGGGAAGATCGTACACTGAAGCTTTCTTT. It codes for CASTTGRGRSYTEAFF.